This T cell receptor beta chain was sequenced for a study of blood T cell repertoires in COVID-19. Study-wide context: The origin of the acute and convalescent COVID-19 samples was the United States, Italy and Spain.

Authors' processing steps: Estimation of nucleated cell counts relied on the amplification of reference gene primers. TCRdb keeps only in-frame clones here, not all; method: immunoSEQ multiplex PCR. V and J calls and clone size follow that table, whereas D and trimming were derived from the DNA. The sample records some 200,000 clones, roughly 79% being singletons. The receptor was isolated from a human donor with acute or convalescent COVID-19. The donor label of this sample is uncertain. The sequencing input was peripheral blood.

The CDR3 bases are TGCGCCAGCAGCCAAGATCGGGACAGGGATATTTACTATGGCTACACCTTC. This translates into CASSQDRDRDIYYGYTF. V usage is TRBV4-1 and J usage is TRBJ1-2, with 9 bases identical to TRBD1. The junction had 8 bases not matched to a gene; V was cut back by 0 bases and J by 3 bases. This CDR3 is built from 17 residues. Germline V CDR1 and CDR2: MGHRA, YSYEKL.